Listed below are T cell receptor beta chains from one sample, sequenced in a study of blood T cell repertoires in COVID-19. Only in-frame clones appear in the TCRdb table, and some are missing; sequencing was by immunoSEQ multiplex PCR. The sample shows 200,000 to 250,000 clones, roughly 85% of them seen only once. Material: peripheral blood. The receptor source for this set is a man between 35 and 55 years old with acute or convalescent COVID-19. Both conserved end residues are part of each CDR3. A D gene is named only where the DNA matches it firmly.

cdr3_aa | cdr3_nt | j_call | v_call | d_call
CASREAQGVTDTQYF | TGTGCCAGCAGAGAGGCGCAGGGCGTCACAGATACGCAGTATTTT | TRBJ2-3 | TRBV6-5 | -
CATTRGGAGELFF | TGTGCCACCACTAGAGGGGGGGCCGGGGAGCTGTTTTTT | TRBJ2-2 | TRBV15 | -
CASSIRDRGMEKYF | TGTGCCAGCAGCATCCGGGACAGGGGAATGGAGAAGTATTTT | TRBJ2-3 | TRBV5-5 | TRBD1
CASSHRTGGFGYGYTF | TGTGCCAGCAGCCATAGGACAGGGGGCTTCGGCTATGGCTACACCTTC | TRBJ1-2 | TRBV14 | TRBD1
CSVKQGVTEAFF | TGCAGCGTTAAGCAGGGCGTCACTGAAGCTTTCTTT | TRBJ1-1 | TRBV29-1 | -
CASSSSGGGGYTF | TGTGCCAGCAGTTCCAGCGGGGGAGGTGGCTACACCTTC | TRBJ1-2 | TRBV12-3/TRBV12-4 | -
CASSSLQEAYGQYF | TGTGCCAGCTCAAGCTTGCAAGAGGCTTACGGACAGTACTTC | TRBJ2-7 | TRBV18 | -
CASSGLAGGRSSYNEQFF | TGTGCCAGCAGCGGACTAGCGGGGGGGAGAAGCTCCTACAATGAGCAGTTCTTC | TRBJ2-1 | TRBV11-2 | TRBD2
CASSPGIEYGVEAFF | TGTGCCAGCTCACCCGGAATTGAGTACGGGGTTGAAGCTTTCTTT | TRBJ1-1 | TRBV18 | -
CASSPTGGPSDTQYF | TGTGCCAGCAGCCCTACAGGGGGGCCCTCGGATACGCAGTATTTT | TRBJ2-3 | TRBV11-2 | TRBD1
CASSVYSGTDTQYF | TGTGCCAGCAGCGTTTACTCCGGCACAGATACGCAGTATTTT | TRBJ2-3 | TRBV9 | -
CATSGTDSGNTIYF | TGTGCCACCAGTGGGACTGACTCTGGAAACACCATATATTTT | TRBJ1-3 | TRBV15 | -